This TCR beta chain is from a study of shared clonotypes between healthy human individuals. The data were produced by immunoSEQ multiplex PCR, yet TCRdb's version contains in-frame clones alone and is incomplete. The sample lists around 990,000 clones; about 72% were seen once. Concerning this clone itself: Its antigen is unknown.

General study points: Larger richness was generally estimated for naive than memory subsets.

Germline-derived CDR1 and CDR2 are MNHNS and SASEGT. This CDR3 spans 13 amino acids. Trimming cost V 2 bases and J 1 base, with 5 bases left between them. The sequence came from a man aged 18 to 35 in good health. Some clones in this sample may be carry-over from other donors' samples. V usage is TRBV6-1 and J usage is TRBJ1-1; D is unresolved. Sequencing input: memory CD4+ T cells from PBMCs. As to subset: CD45RA-negative fraction. In DNA form, the CDR3 reads TGTGCCAGCAGTGAAATAGGGAACACTGAAGCTTTCTTT. This sequence encodes CASSEIGNTEAFF.